This T cell receptor (beta chain) was identified in a study of T cell responses to AZD1222 COVID-19 vaccine. Study-level points and caveats: Reports indicate that nearly half of spike-specific TCRs are directed at unmutated variant regions.

The CDR3 contains 13 residues. With V trimmed by 5 bases and J by 2 bases, 4 bases remained unmatched. The germline V gene has CDR1 SQVTM and CDR2 ANQGSEA. The method was immunoSEQ multiplex PCR; TCRdb's version includes in-frame clones alone and lacks a portion of them. The profile covers over 100,000 clones, with around 86% appearing a single time and about a fifth taken by the ten largest. To note about this clone: The antigen remains undetermined.

This clonotype was obtained from an adult in good health. The sequenced sample was peripheral blood, obtained on day 0 of AZD1222 vaccination. The gene calls are TRBV29-1 and TRBJ2-3; 7 nucleotides match TRBD1. The CDR3 loop reads CSVTGTVTDTQYF. The CDR3 region has the DNA TGCAGCGTTACCGGGACAGTCACAGATACGCAGTATTTT.